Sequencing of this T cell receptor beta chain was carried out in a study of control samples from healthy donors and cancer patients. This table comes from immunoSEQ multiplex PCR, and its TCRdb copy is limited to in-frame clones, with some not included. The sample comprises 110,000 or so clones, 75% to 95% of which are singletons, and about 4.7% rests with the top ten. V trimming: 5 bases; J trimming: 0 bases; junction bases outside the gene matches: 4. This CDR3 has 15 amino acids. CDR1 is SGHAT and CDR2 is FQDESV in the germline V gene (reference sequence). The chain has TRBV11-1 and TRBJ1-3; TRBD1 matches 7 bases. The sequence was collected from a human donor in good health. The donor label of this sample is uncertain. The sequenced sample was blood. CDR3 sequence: CASSPRDSSGNTIYF. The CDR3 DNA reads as TGTGCCAGCAGCCCGCGGGACAGCTCTGGAAACACCATATATTTT.